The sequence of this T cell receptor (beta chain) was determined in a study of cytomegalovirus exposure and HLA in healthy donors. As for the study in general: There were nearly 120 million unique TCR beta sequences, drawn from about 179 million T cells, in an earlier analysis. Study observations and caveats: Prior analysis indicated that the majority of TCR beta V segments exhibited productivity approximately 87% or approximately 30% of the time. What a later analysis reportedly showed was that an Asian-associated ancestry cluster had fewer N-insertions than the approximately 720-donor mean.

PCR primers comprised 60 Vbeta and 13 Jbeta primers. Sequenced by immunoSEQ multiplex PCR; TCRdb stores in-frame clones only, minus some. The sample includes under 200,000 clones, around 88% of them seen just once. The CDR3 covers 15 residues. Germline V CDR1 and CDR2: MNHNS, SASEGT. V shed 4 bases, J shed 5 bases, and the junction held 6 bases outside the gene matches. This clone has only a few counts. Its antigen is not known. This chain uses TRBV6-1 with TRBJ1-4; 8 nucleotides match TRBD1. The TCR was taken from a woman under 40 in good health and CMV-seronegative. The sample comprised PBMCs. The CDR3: CASSVGQGGNEKLFF. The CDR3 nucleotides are TGTGCCAGCAGTGTTGGACAGGGTGGGAATGAAAAACTGTTTTTT.